Presented here are 7 T cell receptor beta chains from one specimen sequenced in a study of T-cell memory formation after mild COVID-19. TCRdb re-derived calls from the 5' RACE reads in MiXCR, one entry per CDR3 protein. This sample has 500,000 to 600,000 distinct CDR3 sequences; about 20% occur once, and the top ten carry around 13%. The sample consisted of PBMCs or a T cell subset sorted from them (not recorded which). These receptors all stem from an adult woman who had mild COVID-19 (a few samples of this study predate the infection). Cell type and time point are not known.

In this sample, this clonotype turned up a few times. The V call is TRBV9, the J call TRBJ2-3; no clear D. Germline V lookup: CDR1 SGDLS, CDR2 YYNGEE. V shed 5 bases and J shed 0 bases, with 19 bases lying between them. The CDR3 totals 17 residues. Here the CDR3 reads CASSYNPEQSSTDTQYF. The DNA of the CDR3 is TGTGCCAGCAGTTATAATCCAGAACAGAGTAGCACAGATACGCAGTATTTT.

This chain connects TRBV15 to TRBJ2-7, with TRBD2 as a possible D gene (6 bases). The germline V and J ends were trimmed by 1 base and 2 bases, with 18 bases remaining between them. The germline gives CDR1 LNHNV, CDR2 YYDKDF (reference sequence). The CDR3 loop spans 17 amino acids. CDR3 amino acids: CATSRGSRAGSPYEQYF. As DNA, the CDR3 is TGTGCCACCAGCAGAGGATCAAGGGCGGGGTCCCCCTACGAGCAGTACTTC.

This clonotype occurred a few times. The V call is TRBV25-1, the J call TRBJ2-7; D not certain. Germline lookup yields CDR1 MGHDK and CDR2 SYGVNS. The CDR3 contains 11 residues. Trimming took off 7 bases at V and 7 bases at J, with 11 bases between the two ends. CDR3 sequence (DNA): TGTGCCAGCACCTTCCTCCGAGAGCAGTACTTC. Residues: CASTFLREQYF.

This clonotype has more than one count but fewer than ten. The V gene is TRBV12-3 or TRBV12-4, the J gene TRBJ1-5, with D unclear. Trimming left V 2 bases short and J 6 bases short, with 8 bases between. The CDR3 runs 13 residues. In DNA, the CDR3 is TGTGCCAGCAGTTTACATCGGGGTCAGCCCCAGCATTTT. Encoded protein: CASSLHRGQPQHF.

The V call is TRBV2, the J call TRBJ2-3; 7 positions agree with TRBD2. V was pared by 9 bases and J by 10 bases, with 10 bases of the junction left unmatched. The CDR3 is 12 amino acids. CDR1 is SNHLY, CDR2 FYNNEI, per germline. CDR3 sequence (DNA): TGTGCCAGAGGGGACTATCTTTCTCCGCAGTATTTT. It yields the protein CARGDYLSPQYF.

This clonotype was counted many times. This chain uses TRBV5-1 with TRBJ2-3; 7 bases are shared with TRBD2. Losses at the gene ends were 0 bases for V and 0 bases for J; bases not matched to a gene: 4. CDR1 and CDR2 (germline): SGHRS, YFSETQ. This CDR3 has 16 amino acids. CDR3 sequence: CASSLDSGWSTDTQYF. DNA of the CDR3: TGCGCCAGCAGCTTGGATAGCGGGTGGAGCACAGATACGCAGTATTTT.

This clonotype was counted ten times or more. The rearrangement links TRBV20-1 to TRBJ1-6, with 10 bases fitting TRBD1. The germline gives CDR1 DFQATT, CDR2 SNEGSKA (reference sequence). The CDR3 spans 15 residues. V lost 5 bases and J lost 8; bases outside the gene matches: 9. The CDR3 nucleotides are TGCAGTGCTCGCCGAGGGGGGACAGGGGATTCACCCCTCCACTTT. This sequence encodes CSARRGGTGDSPLHF.